A single sample gave rise to the 28 T cell receptor beta chains below, sequenced in a study of blood T cell repertoires in COVID-19. Profiling relied on immunoSEQ multiplex PCR, and the TCRdb table lists in-frame clones only, not all of them. The repertoire holds 50,000 to 65,000 clones, with about 88% as singletons. Sequencing used peripheral blood. These receptors were obtained from a man between 65 and 85 years old with acute or convalescent COVID-19.

The count of this clone is one. The chain combines TRBV4-1 with TRBJ2-1; 8 bases map to TRBD2. This CDR3 has 17 residues. Germline V gene data show CDR1 as MGHRA and CDR2 as YSYEKL. With V trimmed by 3 bases and J by 2 bases, 9 bases remained unmatched. The CDR3 DNA is TGCGCCAGCAGCCAGGCTCCCTCGGGACTAGCCTACAATGAGCAGTTCTTC. Translation gives CASSQAPSGLAYNEQFF.

This chain uses TRBV5-1 with TRBJ2-5; a possible D gene is TRBD1 (5 bases). Trimming removed 2 bases from V and 3 bases from J, with 11 bases in between. CDR1 is SGHRS, CDR2 YFSETQ, per germline. The CDR3 is 14 amino acids. The CDR3, as DNA: TGCGCCAGCAGCTTATCCAGGGTGGAAGAGACCCAGTACTTC. It translates to CASSLSRVEETQYF. The full variable domain, with the rest looked up from reference TRBV5-1 and TRBJ2-5, is KAGVTQTPRYLIKTRGQQVTLSCSPISGHRSVSWYQQTPGQGLQFLFEYFSETQRNKGNFPGRFSGRQFSNSRSEMNVSTLELGDSALYLCASSLSRVEETQYFGPGTRLLVL.

A single count supports this clone. V gene TRBV30 combines with J gene TRBJ1-4; the D gene is possibly TRBD1 (6 bases). V was shortened by 6 bases and J by 7 bases, with 18 bases between the two germline ends. The germline gives CDR1 GTSNPN, CDR2 SVGIG (reference sequence). The length of the CDR3 is 14 residues. The CDR3 coding sequence is TGTGCCTGCAGACAGGTGACTTATGGTGAAAAACTGTTTTTT. It encodes CACRQVTYGEKLFF.

This clone appeared once. The chain is built from TRBV4-2 and TRBJ1-4, with D possibly being TRBD1 (5 bases). The CDR3 is 16 amino acids. From germline, CDR1 is LGHNA and CDR2 YNFKEQ. V was pared by 1 base and J by 8 bases, with 17 bases between. This CDR3 reads CASSQAGAFGKEKLFF. The CDR3, as DNA: TGTGCCAGCAGCCAAGCTGGGGCTTTTGGTAAAGAAAAACTGTTTTTT.

The chain combines TRBV5-1 with TRBJ1-2; 8 bases match TRBD1. CDR3 length: 15 residues. Germline V gives CDR1 SGHRS, CDR2 YFSETQ. Trimming removed 0 bases from V and 7 bases from J; junction bases left unmatched: 8. In DNA, the CDR3 is TGCGCCAGCAGCTTGGGAGGCACAGGGGGAAGTGGCTACACCTTC. Amino acids: CASSLGGTGGSGYTF.

This chain uses TRBV5-6 with TRBJ1-1, with TRBD1 as a possible D gene (6 bases). V lost 2 bases and J 7 bases, leaving 15 bases between the germline ends. CDR3 size: 14 residues. Germline loops: CDR1 SGHDT, CDR2 YYEEEE. This CDR3 reads CASSFGRGRGEAFF. DNA for the CDR3: TGTGCCAGCAGCTTTGGGCGGGGGCGCGGTGAAGCTTTCTTT.

The chain combines TRBV11-2 with TRBJ2-2; 16 bases are shared with TRBD2. CDR3 length equals 16 residues. The ends lost 9 bases at V and 3 bases at J; junction bases unmatched: 4. Germline CDR1 reads SGHAT; CDR2 reads FQNNGV. CDR3 sequence (DNA): TGTGCCAGTGGGACTAGCGGGAGGGGGTACACCGGGGAGCTGTTTTTT. Translation gives CASGTSGRGYTGELFF.

This clone appeared once. The CDR3, as DNA: TGTGCCAGCAGCTCAAGTCAGGGTGCGAACACTGAAGCTTTCTTT. It yields the protein CASSSSQGANTEAFF. The chain uses TRBV9 and TRBJ1-1; weak D call: TRBD1 (5 bases). V lost 4 bases and J lost 1, with 14 bases in between. Germline values: CDR1 SGDLS, CDR2 YYNGEE. There are 15 residues in the CDR3.

The rearrangement uses TRBV18 and TRBJ2-7, with D possibly TRBD1 on 6 matching bases. This CDR3 has 16 residues. The germline CDR1 and CDR2 sequences are KGHSH and LQKENI. V was cut by 2 bases and J by 3 bases, with 17 bases left in between. CDR3 DNA: TGTGCCAGCTCACCATCCTCGCCAGGGACAAACTACGAGCAGTACTTC. This encodes CASSPSSPGTNYEQYF.

The chain combines TRBV7-3 with TRBJ2-1; 11 nucleotides line up with TRBD2. The V and J ends lost 5 bases and 7 bases, in that order; junction bases with no gene match: 10. Germline V gene data show CDR1 as SGHTA and CDR2 as FQGTGA. This CDR3 has 16 residues. CDR3 in amino acids: CASSPQRASGRNEQFF. The CDR3 DNA sequence: TGTGCCAGCAGCCCCCAGAGGGCTAGCGGGAGGAATGAGCAGTTCTTC. Drawing the rest from reference TRBV7-3 and TRBJ2-1, the complete variable domain is GAGVSQTPSNKVTEKGKYVELRCDPISGHTALYWYRQSLGQGPEFLIYFQGTGAADDSGLPNDRFFAVRPEGSVSTLKIQRTERGDSAVYLCASSPQRASGRNEQFFGPGTRLTVL.

This clone has more than one count but fewer than ten. The chain carries TRBV6-5 and TRBJ2-5; 12 positions match TRBD1. Germline V gives CDR1 MNHEY, CDR2 SVGAGI. V shed 5 bases and J 9 bases; nucleotides not matched to a gene: 10. CDR3 size: 15 residues. CDR3 sequence reads: CASSLVGQGARAQYF. CDR3 nucleotide sequence: TGTGCCAGCAGTCTCGTGGGACAGGGGGCGAGGGCCCAGTACTTC.

CDR3 protein: CASSLGATGNEQFF. The CDR3 DNA reads as TGTGCCAGCAGCTTAGGGGCGACCGGCAATGAGCAGTTCTTC. The chain couples TRBV7-6 to TRBJ2-1; D is ambiguous. The length of the CDR3 is 14 residues. V was clipped by 1 base and J by 6 bases, with 10 bases between them. Per germline, CDR1 SGHVS and CDR2 FNYEAQ.

The rearrangement links TRBV13 to TRBJ1-4, with 7 bases identical to TRBD1. Unmatched junction bases numbered 4, after V lost 5 bases and J lost 7 bases. The CDR3 consists of 13 residues. The germline CDR1 and CDR2 sequences are PRHDT and FYEKMQ (reference sequence). CDR3 loop: CASSPRTGEKLFF. The DNA for the CDR3 is TGTGCCAGCAGCCCCAGGACAGGTGAAAAACTGTTTTTT.

The chain links TRBV6-4 to TRBJ1-6, with D uncertain. CDR1 and CDR2 (germline): MRHNA, SNTAGT. The CDR3 loop spans 15 amino acids. V lost 0 bases, J lost 8 bases, and 11 bases lay in between. The CDR3 nucleotides read TGTGCCAGCAGTGACTCGACTATTAGGGATTCACCCCTCCACTTT. This codes for CASSDSTIRDSPLHF.

The CDR3 DNA reads as TGTGCCAGCAGCCCGACTAGCGGGAACTACGAGCAGTACTTC. This translates into CASSPTSGNYEQYF. This rearrangement joins TRBV7-2 to TRBJ2-7; 11 bases match TRBD2. The germline V gene has CDR1 SGHTA and CDR2 FQGNSA. The length of the CDR3 is 14 residues. Trimming at V came to 5 bases and at J to 3 bases, leaving 3 bases not matched to a gene.

The chain carries TRBV11-1 and TRBJ2-4; tentatively, D is TRBD1 (6 bases). The V and J ends lost 5 bases and 3 bases respectively, with 11 bases between them. There are 14 residues in the CDR3. Germline V gene data show CDR1 as SGHAT and CDR2 as FQDESV (reference sequence). The CDR3, as DNA: TGTGCCAGCAGCCTCGTAGGGGGCAAAAACATTCAGTACTTC. It yields the protein CASSLVGGKNIQYF.

This rearrangement joins TRBV28 to TRBJ1-2; unclear D gene. Germline values: CDR1 MDHEN, CDR2 SYDVKM. With 4 bases removed from V and 2 bases from J, the gap between germline ends came to 20 bases. The CDR3 sequence is 17 residues long. CDR3 coding DNA: TGTGCCAGCAGTTCACACGGAGGAGGGAACCCAAACTATGGCTACACCTTC. Encoded protein: CASSSHGGGNPNYGYTF.

This chain uses TRBV25-1 with TRBJ2-7, with a tentative D call TRBD1 (5 bases). The CDR3 runs 14 residues. V gave up 5 bases and J gave up 4 bases, with 15 bases separating them. Germline V gene data show CDR1 as MGHDK and CDR2 as SYGVNS. CDR3 loop: CASSSPRGFYEQYF. DNA of the CDR3: TGTGCCAGCAGTTCTCCAAGGGGATTTTACGAGCAGTACTTC.

The V gene is TRBV19, the J gene TRBJ2-7; unclear D gene. This CDR3 has 9 amino acids. V lost 10 bases and J 3 bases, leaving 4 bases between the germline ends. Germline values: CDR1 LNHDA, CDR2 SQIVND (reference sequence). CDR3 bases: TGTGCCAACAACTACGAGCAGTACTTC. As protein: CANNYEQYF.

The chain links TRBV11-2 to TRBJ1-1; 7 bases map to TRBD1. Germline CDR1 and CDR2: SGHAT and FQNNGV. The V and J ends lost 6 bases and 5 bases, in that order; junction bases with no gene match: 6. The CDR3 covers 13 residues. CDR3 amino acids: CASRPTGRTEAFF. Written as DNA, the CDR3 is TGTGCCAGCAGACCGACAGGGAGGACTGAAGCTTTCTTT.

The CDR3 loop is CATRWGPGELFF. CDR3 coding DNA: TGTGCCACCCGATGGGGGCCCGGGGAGCTGTTTTTT. The chain uses TRBV27 and TRBJ2-2, with a tentative D call TRBD1 (6 bases). CDR1 is MNHEY and CDR2 is SMNVEV in the germline V gene (reference sequence). The V end lost 10 bases, the J end lost 6 bases, and 12 bases lay between the germline ends. The CDR3 covers 12 residues.

Details on this clone: At one boundary the junction diverges from the germline segment, which might be a read error. This chain uses TRBV9 with TRBJ2-3; TRBD2 agrees at 8 bases. Germline-derived CDR1 and CDR2 are SGDLS and YYNGEE. This CDR3 has 16 residues. Here the CDR3 DNA reads TGTGCCAGCAGCTCCCGGGGGAGCGGGAGCAGAGATACGCAGTATTTT. Protein product: CASSSRGSGSRDTQYF.

The sample holds a few counts of this clone. The chain uses TRBV6-6 and TRBJ1-2; 9 bases map to TRBD1. Germline trimming cut 6 bases from V and 8 bases from J; bases unmatched to any gene: 7. The V gene's germline CDR1 is MNHNY and CDR2 SVGAGI (reference sequence). The CDR3 spans 13 residues. The CDR3 region has the DNA TGTGCCAGCAGCTGGGACAGGGAACGGGGCTACACCTTC. It encodes CASSWDRERGYTF.

The chain carries TRBV4-1 and TRBJ2-2; D unresolved. This CDR3 has 14 residues. Germline V lookup: CDR1 MGHRA, CDR2 YSYEKL. Between the trimmed V and J ends, which lost 0 bases and 5 bases, there was a span of 7 bases. CDR3 coding DNA: TGCGCCAGCAGCCAAGATGGAGTAACCGGGGAGCTGTTTTTT. It translates to CASSQDGVTGELFF.

This clone appeared once. V usage is TRBV2 and J usage is TRBJ2-1, with D possibly being TRBD2 (7 bases). V was shortened by 5 bases and J by 0 bases, with 11 bases between the two germline ends. Germline V CDR1 and CDR2: SNHLY, FYNNEI. The CDR3 is 15 amino acids. CDR3 residues: CASSPRGASYNEQFF. The CDR3 region has the DNA TGTGCCAGCAGTCCTCGGGGGGCCTCCTACAATGAGCAGTTCTTC.

The chain is built from TRBV11-3 and TRBJ2-1, with 11 bases fitting TRBD1. The length of the CDR3 is 16 residues. After removal of 1 base from V and 6 bases from J, the junction contained 5 bases not matched to a gene. From germline, CDR1 is SGHNT and CDR2 YENEEA. The chain's CDR3 is CASSLARTGGGNEQFF. Here the CDR3 DNA reads TGTGCCAGCAGCTTAGCCAGGACAGGGGGCGGCAATGAGCAGTTCTTC.

The genes are TRBV18 and TRBJ2-2, with 7 bases lining up with TRBD1. The CDR3 is 15 residues long. The trim removed 3 bases at V and 1 base at J, leaving 2 bases unmatched. The germline V gene encodes CDR1 KGHSH and CDR2 LQKENI. The CDR3 region is CASSPGQQNTGELFF. The CDR3 coding sequence is TGTGCCAGCTCACCGGGACAGCAGAACACCGGGGAGCTGTTTTTT.

This chain joins TRBV18 and TRBJ1-5, with 8 bases aligning to TRBD1. V gave up 10 bases and J gave up 1 base; unmatched junction bases: 6. Germline V gene sequence: CDR1 KGHSH, CDR2 LQKENI. This CDR3 contains 14 residues. Written as DNA, the CDR3 is TGTGCCACTTCGGACAGGGCAAGCAATCAGCCCCAGCATTTT. This gives the protein CATSDRASNQPQHF.